The rows below give T cell receptor beta chains drawn from one sample of a study of monozygotic twins with cystic fibrosis. Libraries were prepared by immunoSEQ multiplex PCR; TCRdb keeps only in-frame clonotypes and omits some of them. The sample holds about 36,000 clones; around 90% are singletons and the top ten take 0.19%. The specimen was blood. Source of these receptors: a boy younger than 10 with cystic fibrosis. Each CDR3 is given with its conserved first and last residue. D genes are given only for firm matches. Expanded clones are given a class, and other clones once, few, many or no size at all.

CDR3 length: 15; D gene: -; V gene: TRBV19; J gene: TRBJ1-5; clone size: -; CDR3 DNA: TGTGCCAGTAGCCCGGGCCTTTGGGGCAATCAGCCCCAGCATTTT; CDR3 protein: CASSPGLWGNQPQHF
CDR3 length: 13; D gene: -; V gene: TRBV7-9; J gene: TRBJ1-1; clone size: -; CDR3 DNA: TGTGCCAGCAGCTTAGGACAGAACACTGAAGCTTTCTTT; CDR3 protein: CASSLGQNTEAFF
CDR3 length: 15; D gene: TRBD1; V gene: TRBV7-2; J gene: TRBJ1-1; clone size: -; CDR3 DNA: TGTGCCAGCAGCCCTCATTGGACAGGGCGGACTGAAGCTTTCTTT; CDR3 protein: CASSPHWTGRTEAFF
CDR3 length: 11; D gene: -; V gene: TRBV5-1; J gene: TRBJ2-7; clone size: once; CDR3 DNA: TGCGCCAGTTGGGACAACTACGAGCAGTACTTC; CDR3 protein: CASWDNYEQYF
CDR3 length: 18; D gene: TRBD2; V gene: TRBV4-1; J gene: TRBJ2-4; clone size: -; CDR3 DNA: TGCGCCAGCAGCCAAGATCCCTCCCTGGGGACTAGCACCCACATTCAGTACTTC; CDR3 protein: CASSQDPSLGTSTHIQYF
CDR3 length: 17; D gene: TRBD2; V gene: TRBV5-4; J gene: TRBJ2-1; clone size: -; CDR3 DNA: TGTGCCAGCAGCTTGAATTTCCCCGGGGGGGCCGACAATGAGCAGTTCTTC; CDR3 protein: CASSLNFPGGADNEQFF
CDR3 length: 15; D gene: TRBD2; V gene: TRBV15; J gene: TRBJ2-7; clone size: -; CDR3 DNA: TGTGCCACCAGCAGAGATAGCGGGGGGGCCTACGAGCAGTACTTC; CDR3 protein: CATSRDSGGAYEQYF
CDR3 length: 15; D gene: -; V gene: TRBV5-4; J gene: TRBJ1-4; clone size: -; CDR3 DNA: TGTGCCAGCAGCTGGATGCAGGGAACGAATGAAAAACTGTTTTTT; CDR3 protein: CASSWMQGTNEKLFF
CDR3 length: 16; D gene: -; V gene: TRBV7-6; J gene: TRBJ2-2; clone size: once; CDR3 DNA: TGTGCCAGCAGCACGGACAGATACGCGAACACCGGGGAGCTGTTTTTT; CDR3 protein: CASSTDRYANTGELFF
CDR3 length: 12; D gene: -; V gene: TRBV2; J gene: TRBJ2-1; clone size: -; CDR3 DNA: TGTGCCAGCAGCGGAACAGAGGCTGAGCAGTTCTTC; CDR3 protein: CASSGTEAEQFF
CDR3 length: 15; D gene: TRBD1; V gene: TRBV5-1; J gene: TRBJ1-1; clone size: -; CDR3 DNA: TGCGCCAGCAGTCGGGGACAGGGTATGAACACTGAAGCTTTCTTT; CDR3 protein: CASSRGQGMNTEAFF
CDR3 length: 14; D gene: -; V gene: TRBV4-3; J gene: TRBJ2-3; clone size: -; CDR3 DNA: TGCGCCAGCAGCCCACGACTAGTTGAAGATACGCAGTATTTT; CDR3 protein: CASSPRLVEDTQYF
CDR3 length: 15; D gene: -; V gene: TRBV4-2; J gene: TRBJ2-2; clone size: -; CDR3 DNA: TGTGCCAGCAGCCAAGATGGGGGACTCACCGGGGAGCTGTTTTTT; CDR3 protein: CASSQDGGLTGELFF
CDR3 length: 16; D gene: -; V gene: TRBV27; J gene: TRBJ1-1; clone size: -; CDR3 DNA: TGTGCCAGCAGTTTATACCCATCTTTATCGAACACTGAAGCTTTCTTT; CDR3 protein: CASSLYPSLSNTEAFF
CDR3 length: 12; D gene: -; V gene: TRBV5-1; J gene: TRBJ2-7; clone size: -; CDR3 DNA: TGCGCCAGCAGCTTGCCCCCCTACGAGCAGTACTTC; CDR3 protein: CASSLPPYEQYF
CDR3 length: 15; D gene: TRBD1; V gene: TRBV19; J gene: TRBJ2-1; clone size: -; CDR3 DNA: TGTGCCAGTAGCCGACTACCCGGGACAGGGGATGAGCAGTTCTTC; CDR3 protein: CASSRLPGTGDEQFF
CDR3 length: 16; D gene: TRBD1; V gene: TRBV19; J gene: TRBJ1-2; clone size: once; CDR3 DNA: TGTGCCAGTAGTCCCCGGGACAGGGGGCGACCCTATGGCTACACCTTC; CDR3 protein: CASSPRDRGRPYGYTF
CDR3 length: 14; D gene: -; V gene: TRBV7-2; J gene: TRBJ1-1; clone size: -; CDR3 DNA: TGTGCCAGCAGCTTAATGTGGGTCCACACTGAAGCTTTCTTT; CDR3 protein: CASSLMWVHTEAFF
CDR3 length: 15; D gene: -; V gene: TRBV5-1; J gene: TRBJ1-4; clone size: -; CDR3 DNA: TGCGCCAGCAGCCCCTGGGTCGTTTCGGATGAAAAACTGTTTTTT; CDR3 protein: CASSPWVVSDEKLFF
CDR3 length: 14; D gene: -; V gene: TRBV2; J gene: TRBJ1-1; clone size: -; CDR3 DNA: TGTGCCAGCAGTGATGTACTCATGAACACTGAAGCTTTCTTT; CDR3 protein: CASSDVLMNTEAFF
CDR3 length: 17; D gene: TRBD2; V gene: TRBV7-2; J gene: TRBJ2-1; clone size: -; CDR3 DNA: TGTGCCAGCAGCCTTCTAGCGGGGATCGGGTCCTACAATGAGCAGTTCTTC; CDR3 protein: CASSLLAGIGSYNEQFF
CDR3 length: 15; D gene: TRBD1; V gene: TRBV6-5; J gene: TRBJ2-7; clone size: -; CDR3 DNA: TGTGCCAGCAGTCGACCGGGACAGGGTTCCTACGAGCAGTACTTC; CDR3 protein: CASSRPGQGSYEQYF
CDR3 length: 16; D gene: -; V gene: TRBV4-2; J gene: TRBJ2-1; clone size: -; CDR3 DNA: TGTGCCAGCAGCCCCCGGGACTTCAGCTCCTACAATGAGCAGTTCTTC; CDR3 protein: CASSPRDFSSYNEQFF
CDR3 length: 11; D gene: -; V gene: TRBV6-1; J gene: TRBJ1-1; clone size: -; CDR3 DNA: TGTGCCAGCAGTGTGAACACTGAAGCTTTCTTT; CDR3 protein: CASSVNTEAFF
CDR3 length: 16; D gene: -; V gene: TRBV4-1; J gene: TRBJ2-5; clone size: -; CDR3 DNA: TGCGCCAGCAGCCAAGAGTCGAGACAGAGTCAAGAGACCCAGTACTTC; CDR3 protein: CASSQESRQSQETQYF
CDR3 length: 14; D gene: -; V gene: TRBV5-6; J gene: TRBJ1-1; clone size: once; CDR3 DNA: TGTGCCAGCAGCTTGGGCGGGGGGTACACTGAAGCTTTCTTT; CDR3 protein: CASSLGGGYTEAFF
CDR3 length: 16; D gene: TRBD2; V gene: TRBV5-1; J gene: TRBJ2-2; clone size: -; CDR3 DNA: TGCGCCAGCAGCTTGGAGAGCGGGGGGCGCACCGGGGAGCTGTTTTTT; CDR3 protein: CASSLESGGRTGELFF
CDR3 length: 14; D gene: -; V gene: TRBV2; J gene: TRBJ1-4; clone size: -; CDR3 DNA: TGTGCCAGCGGAGTATTAGGAACTAATGAAAAACTGTTTTTT; CDR3 protein: CASGVLGTNEKLFF
CDR3 length: 13; D gene: -; V gene: TRBV7-6; J gene: TRBJ1-1; clone size: -; CDR3 DNA: TGTGCCAGCAGCACCGGGCCAGGCTCTGAAGCTTTCTTT; CDR3 protein: CASSTGPGSEAFF
CDR3 length: 16; D gene: TRBD1; V gene: TRBV5-6; J gene: TRBJ1-6; clone size: -; CDR3 DNA: TGTGCCAGCAGCACAGCGGGACAGCTCTATAATTCACCCCTCCACTTT; CDR3 protein: CASSTAGQLYNSPLHF
CDR3 length: 15; D gene: -; V gene: TRBV11-2; J gene: TRBJ2-3; clone size: -; CDR3 DNA: TGTGCCAGCAGCTTAGGGGTAGCTAGCACAGATACGCAGTATTTT; CDR3 protein: CASSLGVASTDTQYF
CDR3 length: 16; D gene: -; V gene: TRBV27; J gene: TRBJ1-1; clone size: -; CDR3 DNA: TGTGCCAGCAGTTTACGGTCAGGACCTATGAACACTGAAGCTTTCTTT; CDR3 protein: CASSLRSGPMNTEAFF
CDR3 length: 14; D gene: -; V gene: TRBV5-4; J gene: TRBJ2-2; clone size: -; CDR3 DNA: TGTGCCAGCAGCTTGACAGGGACAACCGGGGAGCTGTTTTTT; CDR3 protein: CASSLTGTTGELFF
CDR3 length: 12; D gene: TRBD1; V gene: TRBV7-6; J gene: TRBJ1-6; clone size: -; CDR3 DNA: TGTGCCAGCAGCTTTGACAGGGGGCCCCTCCACTTT; CDR3 protein: CASSFDRGPLHF
CDR3 length: 15; D gene: -; V gene: TRBV14; J gene: TRBJ1-5; clone size: -; CDR3 DNA: TGTGCCAGCAGCCGAGAGGATGGGATAGATCAGCCCCAGCATTTT; CDR3 protein: CASSREDGIDQPQHF
CDR3 length: 17; D gene: TRBD1; V gene: TRBV7-9; J gene: TRBJ1-1; clone size: once; CDR3 DNA: TGTGCCAGCAGCTCCAACTCCCGGCCGGACAGGGTAACTGAAGCTTTCTTT; CDR3 protein: CASSSNSRPDRVTEAFF
CDR3 length: 14; D gene: TRBD1; V gene: TRBV7-9; J gene: TRBJ2-1; clone size: once; CDR3 DNA: TGTGCCAGCAGACCTATGACAGGGTACAATGAGCAGTTCTTC; CDR3 protein: CASRPMTGYNEQFF
CDR3 length: 14; D gene: -; V gene: TRBV6-6; J gene: TRBJ1-1; clone size: -; CDR3 DNA: TGTGCCAGCAGTTACTCGGGAGGGGACACTGAAGCTTTCTTT; CDR3 protein: CASSYSGGDTEAFF
CDR3 length: 11; D gene: -; V gene: TRBV5-1; J gene: TRBJ2-5; clone size: -; CDR3 DNA: TGCGCCAGCAGCTTGCAAGAGACCCAGTACTTC; CDR3 protein: CASSLQETQYF
CDR3 length: 15; D gene: -; V gene: TRBV5-4; J gene: TRBJ1-1; clone size: -; CDR3 DNA: TGTGCCAGCAGCTTGCTCCTGGGTTTAGAAACTGAAGCTTTCTTT; CDR3 protein: CASSLLLGLETEAFF
CDR3 length: 16; D gene: -; V gene: TRBV5-1; J gene: TRBJ2-5; clone size: -; CDR3 DNA: TGCGCCAGCAGCTTGGAGGGCTTACAGACTCAAGAGACCCAGTACTTC; CDR3 protein: CASSLEGLQTQETQYF
CDR3 length: 16; D gene: -; V gene: TRBV13; J gene: TRBJ1-2; clone size: -; CDR3 DNA: TGTGCCAGCAGCTTTGGCAGGGGAACCTCCTACTATGGCTACACCTTC; CDR3 protein: CASSFGRGTSYYGYTF
CDR3 length: 13; D gene: -; V gene: TRBV11-2; J gene: TRBJ1-3; clone size: -; CDR3 DNA: TGTGCCAGCAGCTTAGGAACCGGAAACACCATATATTTT; CDR3 protein: CASSLGTGNTIYF
CDR3 length: 15; D gene: -; V gene: TRBV6-5; J gene: TRBJ2-6; clone size: few; CDR3 DNA: TGTGCCAGCAGCCCGACCGGAACTGGGGCCAACGTCCTGACTTTC; CDR3 protein: CASSPTGTGANVLTF
CDR3 length: 15; D gene: TRBD1; V gene: TRBV4-3; J gene: TRBJ2-1; clone size: -; CDR3 DNA: TGCGCCAGCAGCCCCGGGACAGGGGGCAAGGATGAGCAGTTCTTC; CDR3 protein: CASSPGTGGKDEQFF
CDR3 length: 13; D gene: -; V gene: TRBV6-5; J gene: TRBJ1-2; clone size: -; CDR3 DNA: TGTGCCAGCGCAAGACCCGGGAGCTATGGCTACACCTTC; CDR3 protein: CASARPGSYGYTF
CDR3 length: 14; D gene: -; V gene: TRBV25-1; J gene: TRBJ2-7; clone size: -; CDR3 DNA: TGTGCCAGCAGTTACCTAGGGGGGTCCAACGAGCAGTACTTC; CDR3 protein: CASSYLGGSNEQYF
CDR3 length: 14; D gene: -; V gene: TRBV5-4; J gene: TRBJ2-7; clone size: -; CDR3 DNA: TGTGCCAGCAGCTTGGGGGCAGGCTCCTACGAGCAGTACTTC; CDR3 protein: CASSLGAGSYEQYF
CDR3 length: 12; D gene: -; V gene: TRBV18; J gene: TRBJ1-6; clone size: -; CDR3 DNA: TGTGCCAGCTCAGATTATAATTCACCCCTCCACTTT; CDR3 protein: CASSDYNSPLHF
CDR3 length: 15; D gene: -; V gene: TRBV10-3; J gene: TRBJ2-1; clone size: -; CDR3 DNA: TGTGCCATCAGTGTCCAGGGCCCTTTACACAATGAGCAGTTCTTC; CDR3 protein: CAISVQGPLHNEQFF
CDR3 length: 16; D gene: -; V gene: TRBV11-3; J gene: TRBJ1-6; clone size: -; CDR3 DNA: TGTGCCAGCAGCTTGGAGGGAGGCTCCTATAATTCACCCCTCCACTTT; CDR3 protein: CASSLEGGSYNSPLHF
CDR3 length: 13; D gene: -; V gene: TRBV2; J gene: TRBJ1-1; clone size: -; CDR3 DNA: TGTGCCAGCAGTGAACAGTTGAACACTGAAGCTTTCTTT; CDR3 protein: CASSEQLNTEAFF
CDR3 length: 15; D gene: -; V gene: TRBV12-5; J gene: TRBJ1-1; clone size: -; CDR3 DNA: TGTGCTAGTGGTTTGGCCCCGGGACTTATTACTGAAGCTTTCTTT; CDR3 protein: CASGLAPGLITEAFF
CDR3 length: 16; D gene: -; V gene: TRBV6-1; J gene: TRBJ2-7; clone size: -; CDR3 DNA: TGTGCCAGCAGTGAAGCGCGACTCCTAGGCCCCTACGAGCAGTACTTC; CDR3 protein: CASSEARLLGPYEQYF
CDR3 length: 14; D gene: -; V gene: TRBV7-9; J gene: TRBJ1-1; clone size: -; CDR3 DNA: TGTGCCAGCAGCTTAGCTACAGTGAACACTGAAGCTTTCTTT; CDR3 protein: CASSLATVNTEAFF
CDR3 length: 15; D gene: -; V gene: TRBV19; J gene: TRBJ2-3; clone size: -; CDR3 DNA: TGTGCCAGTAGTGCGCAGGGAACAACCCGGGATACGCAGTATTTT; CDR3 protein: CASSAQGTTRDTQYF
CDR3 length: 15; D gene: -; V gene: TRBV6-4; J gene: TRBJ2-3; clone size: -; CDR3 DNA: TGTGCCAGCAGTGACTCGTCGGGAGGCACAGATACGCAGTATTTT; CDR3 protein: CASSDSSGGTDTQYF
CDR3 length: 11; D gene: -; V gene: TRBV5-1; J gene: TRBJ1-1; clone size: -; CDR3 DNA: TGCGCCAGCAGCTTTACGACTGAAGCTTTCTTT; CDR3 protein: CASSFTTEAFF
CDR3 length: 15; D gene: -; V gene: TRBV6-5; J gene: TRBJ2-7; clone size: -; CDR3 DNA: TGTGCCAGCAGTTACGGGACTCCGGGGAGCTACGAGCAGTACTTC; CDR3 protein: CASSYGTPGSYEQYF
CDR3 length: 17; D gene: TRBD2; V gene: TRBV4-2; J gene: TRBJ2-2; clone size: -; CDR3 DNA: TGTGCCAGCAGCCAACCTTCTAGCGGGGCGGGGACCGGGGAGCTGTTTTTT; CDR3 protein: CASSQPSSGAGTGELFF